The next 12 T cell receptor beta chains were all read from a single sample in a study of T cell responses to AZD1222 COVID-19 vaccine. The repertoire was sequenced with immunoSEQ multiplex PCR; TCRdb's copy has only in-frame clones and lacks some. There are approximately 150,000 clones in the sample; over 85% occur only once, and about 3% lies in the top ten. The material was peripheral blood, obtained on day 0 of AZD1222 vaccination. These receptors were obtained from an adult in good health.

This clone was detected a few times. The genes are TRBV25-1 and TRBJ1-2; D call uncertain. The CDR3 has 13 amino acids. V was shortened by 4 bases and J by 4 bases, with 10 bases between the two germline ends. Germline values: CDR1 MGHDK, CDR2 SYGVNS. CDR3 sequence reads: CASSGSDIYGYTF. The CDR3, as DNA: TGTGCCAGCAGTGGCAGCGATATCTATGGCTACACCTTC.

The sample holds one count of this clone. J is TRBJ1-3 and V is TRBV6-5; maybe TRBD1 (5 bases). The CDR3 runs 14 residues. Trimming stripped 5 bases from V and 0 bases from J, with 8 bases between. Germline CDR1 MNHEY, CDR2 SVGAGI. CDR3: CASSPGTSGNTIYF. The DNA of the CDR3 is TGTGCCAGCAGTCCCGGGACCTCTGGAAACACCATATATTTT.

The V gene is TRBV5-1, the J gene TRBJ1-4; D is unclear. The CDR3 sequence is 15 residues long. Per germline, CDR1 SGHRS and CDR2 YFSETQ. V dropped 0 bases and J dropped 5 bases, with 11 bases sitting between them. The CDR3 region is CASSLGAGLNEKLFF. CDR3 nucleotides: TGCGCCAGCAGCTTGGGGGCAGGCCTCAATGAAAAACTGTTTTTT.

CDR3 nucleotide sequence: TGTGCCAGCAGCTATCAAAGCCCAACTACGAACACTGAAGCTTTCTTT. Translated, it gives CASSYQSPTTNTEAFF. The chain joins TRBV5-8 to TRBJ1-1, with D unclear. The V end was cut by 3 bases, the J end by 1 base, with 16 bases between. This CDR3 comprises 16 residues. Germline lookup yields CDR1 SGHTS and CDR2 YDEGEE. Together with reference TRBV5-8 and TRBJ1-1, the CDR3 gives the full variable domain: EAGVTQSPTHLIKTRGQQATLRCSPISGHTSVYWYQQALGLGLQFLLWYDEGEERNRGNFPPRFSGRQFPNYSSELNVNALELEDSALYLCASSYQSPTTNTEAFFGQGTRLTVV.

The rearrangement uses TRBV6-5 and TRBJ1-6; D possibly corresponds to TRBD1 (6 bases). V lost 2 bases and J 7 bases, leaving 9 bases between the germline ends. There are 14 residues in the CDR3. Germline V gene data show CDR1 as MNHEY and CDR2 as SVGAGI. The CDR3 protein is CASSYAGANSPLHF. DNA of the CDR3: TGTGCCAGCAGTTACGCGGGGGCCAATTCACCCCTCCACTTT.

The genes are TRBV29-1 and TRBJ2-5; D may be TRBD2 (5 bases). Germline loops: CDR1 SQVTM, CDR2 ANQGSEA. V was pared by 5 bases and J by 3 bases, with 13 bases between. The length of the CDR3 is 13 residues. The CDR3 here is CSVRPGSEETQYF. CDR3 bases: TGCAGCGTTCGTCCGGGTAGCGAAGAGACCCAGTACTTC.

The CDR3 coding sequence is TGTGCCAGCAGCCAGGACCTAGCGGGACAGGCAGATACGCAGTATTTT. Protein: CASSQDLAGQADTQYF. The V gene is TRBV4-2, the J gene TRBJ2-3, with D maybe TRBD2 (9 bases). Trimming pared 3 bases from V and 4 bases from J, leaving 17 bases between. Germline CDR1 is LGHNA and CDR2 is YNFKEQ. This CDR3 contains 16 residues.

The rearrangement joins TRBV7-8 to TRBJ2-1; TRBD2 matches at 10 bases. CDR3 length equals 16 residues. Germline CDR1 and CDR2: SGHVS and FQNEAQ. V shed 5 bases and J 5 bases; nucleotides not matched to a gene: 9. The CDR3 sequence: CASSPPRTSGNNEQFF. CDR3 in DNA: TGTGCCAGCAGCCCCCCGCGGACTAGCGGCAACAATGAGCAGTTCTTC.

This clone was counted once. The genes are TRBV3-1 (or the pseudogene TRBV3-2) and TRBJ2-2; 10 bases are shared with TRBD2. CDR1 LGHDT and CDR2 YNNKEL come from the germline V gene (reference sequence). The CDR3 is 15 amino acids. Unmatched junction bases numbered 4, after V lost 4 bases and J lost 5 bases. CDR3 nucleotides: TGTGCCAGCAGCCTTGTAGCGGGAGGAACCGGGGAGCTGTTTTTT. Translating it yields CASSLVAGGTGELFF.

The CDR3 coding sequence is TGCGCCAGCAGCCCGACAGGGCAGGATCAGCCCCAGCATTTT. This sequence encodes CASSPTGQDQPQHF. The chain uses TRBV5-1 and TRBJ1-5; TRBD1 matches at 7 bases. V lost 4 bases and J lost 5; bases outside the gene matches: 6. Germline CDR1 SGHRS, CDR2 YFSETQ. The CDR3 has 14 amino acids. Supplemented by reference TRBV5-1 and TRBJ1-5, the full variable domain reads KAGVTQTPRYLIKTRGQQVTLSCSPISGHRSVSWYQQTPGQGLQFLFEYFSETQRNKGNFPGRFSGRQFSNSRSEMNVSTLELGDSALYLCASSPTGQDQPQHFGDGTRLSIL.

This clone was found a few times. The chain combines TRBV7-8 with TRBJ2-5; 9 nucleotides agree with TRBD1. V lost 5 bases and J lost 5; bases outside the gene matches: 12. This CDR3 comprises 16 residues. Germline CDR1 and CDR2: SGHVS and FQNEAQ. The CDR3 loop is CASSPGQGSGVETQYF. CDR3 nucleotide sequence: TGTGCCAGCAGCCCGGGACAGGGATCAGGCGTGGAGACCCAGTACTTC.

The V gene is TRBV19, the J gene TRBJ2-7, with D perhaps being TRBD1 or TRBD2 (5 bases each). The germline CDR1 and CDR2 sequences are LNHDA and SQIVND (reference sequence). The germline V and J ends were trimmed by 3 bases and 0 bases, with 18 bases remaining between them. The CDR3 length is 17 residues. Here the CDR3 reads CASSISPSGANSYEQYF. CDR3 DNA: TGTGCCAGTAGTATTTCTCCCTCCGGGGCCAACTCCTACGAGCAGTACTTC.